These 13 T cell receptor beta chains originate from one sample sequenced in a study of cytomegalovirus exposure and HLA in healthy donors. This PCR relied on a set of 60 Vbeta primers and 13 Jbeta primers. Some clones are missing from TCRdb's copy, which holds only in-frame ones; the method was immunoSEQ multiplex PCR. The sample holds about 130,000 clones, approximately 70% seen once. The sequenced sample consisted of PBMCs. All receptors derive from a woman aged 55-75 years in good health and CMV-seropositive.

This sequence joins TRBV11-2 and TRBJ2-2; 8 nucleotides align to TRBD1. The CDR3 spans 15 residues. After removal of 5 bases from V and 5 bases from J, the junction contained 7 bases not matched to a gene. Germline lookup yields CDR1 SGHAT and CDR2 FQNNGV. For the CDR3, the DNA is TGTGCCAGCAGCCCAAGACAGGGGAAGACCGGGGAGCTGTTTTTT. It translates to CASSPRQGKTGELFF.

The CDR3 protein is CASSLAGGPREQFF. As DNA, the CDR3 is TGTGCCAGCAGCTTAGCGGGAGGGCCGAGGGAGCAGTTCTTC. This chain connects TRBV28 to TRBJ2-1; 11 bases align to TRBD2. The CDR3 runs 14 residues. The germline V gene encodes CDR1 MDHEN and CDR2 SYDVKM. Trimming removed 6 bases from V and 10 bases from J; junction bases left unmatched: 8.

The genes are TRBV6-5 and TRBJ1-2, with 9 bases fitting TRBD1. This CDR3 is 14 amino acids long. Germline assignment: CDR1 MNHEY and CDR2 SVGAGI. The trim removed 6 bases at V and 4 bases at J, leaving 6 bases unmatched. The CDR3 coding sequence is TGTGCCAGCAGACCCCGGGACAGGGTCTATGGCTACACCTTC. This translates into CASRPRDRVYGYTF.

The chain uses TRBV28 and TRBJ1-1, with TRBD1 matching 7 bases. Looked up from germline, CDR1 is MDHEN and CDR2 is SYDVKM. V dropped 10 bases and J dropped 6; count of bases not matched to a gene: 14. This CDR3 is 14 amino acids long. CDR3 loop: CATEGAPTIPEAFF. The CDR3 nucleotides are TGTGCCACGGAGGGGGCTCCAACAATTCCTGAAGCTTTCTTT.

J is TRBJ1-5 and V is TRBV6-1, with 8 positions matching TRBD1. The trim removed 6 bases at V and 4 bases at J, leaving 8 bases unmatched. Germline V gene data show CDR1 as MNHNS and CDR2 as SASEGT. The CDR3 length is 15 residues. Here the CDR3 reads CASRAETGVNQPQHF. CDR3 coding DNA: TGTGCCAGCAGGGCGGAGACAGGGGTAAATCAGCCCCAGCATTTT.

The V call is TRBV7-3, the J call TRBJ1-2; 9 nucleotides agree with TRBD1. The germline CDR1 and CDR2 sequences are SGHTA and FQGTGA. V gave up 2 bases and J gave up 8 bases; unmatched junction bases: 9. The CDR3 has 15 amino acids. The CDR3 protein is CASSLYGDREYGYTF. The CDR3 DNA is TGTGCCAGCAGCTTATACGGGGACAGGGAATACGGCTACACCTTC.

The chain employs TRBV19 and TRBJ1-2, with D uncertain. With 0 bases removed from V and 4 bases from J, the gap between germline ends came to 15 bases. CDR3 length: 16 amino acids. Germline V lookup: CDR1 LNHDA, CDR2 SQIVND (reference sequence). CDR3 in amino acids: CASSIEDGRLVYGYTF. CDR3 nucleotides: TGTGCCAGTAGTATAGAGGACGGGAGACTGGTCTATGGCTACACCTTC.

The chain's CDR3 is CASSPGDSSYEQYF. For the CDR3, the DNA is TGTGCCAGCTCACCAGGGGACAGCTCCTACGAGCAGTACTTC. This chain joins TRBV18 and TRBJ2-7; 7 nucleotides align to TRBD1. CDR3 length equals 14 residues. The ends lost 2 bases at V and 0 bases at J; junction bases unmatched: 1. The V gene's germline CDR1 is KGHSH and CDR2 LQKENI.

This sequence joins TRBV6-8 and TRBJ2-7, with TRBD2 matching 7 bases. V shed 6 bases, J shed 6 bases, and the junction held 11 bases outside the gene matches. This CDR3 comprises 14 residues. Per germline, CDR1 MNHGY and CDR2 SAAAGT. The CDR3 protein is CASSPTSRPGEQYF. The CDR3 coding sequence is TGTGCCAGCAGCCCGACTAGCAGGCCTGGCGAGCAGTACTTC.

This clone was counted a few times. The CDR3 region is CASSAKQGGNTIYF. In DNA, the CDR3 is TGTGCCAGCAGTGCCAAACAGGGGGGAAACACCATATATTTT. This sequence joins TRBV27 and TRBJ1-3; TRBD1 matches at 7 bases. CDR3 size: 14 residues. Germline values: CDR1 MNHEY, CDR2 SMNVEV (reference sequence). Trimming took 5 bases from V and 4 from J; bases not matched to a gene: 5.

This clone has only a few counts. The chain has TRBV7-2 and TRBJ2-7, with D tentatively TRBD1 (5 bases). CDR1 SGHTA and CDR2 FQGNSA come from the germline V gene. Between the trimmed V and J ends, which lost 5 bases and 7 bases, there was a span of 12 bases. The CDR3 spans 12 residues. The CDR3 protein is CASSVRVGEQYF. The CDR3 nucleotides are TGTGCCAGCAGCGTCAGGGTGGGGGAGCAGTACTTC.

The J gene is TRBJ2-2, the V gene TRBV28; D may be TRBD1 (6 bases). The V gene lost 6 bases and the J gene lost 2 bases, with 13 bases spanning the gap. Germline lookup yields CDR1 MDHEN and CDR2 SYDVKM. The CDR3 contains 15 residues. This CDR3 is CASRPTGINTGELFF. CDR3 DNA sequence: TGTGCCAGCAGGCCGACAGGAATTAACACCGGGGAGCTGTTTTTT. Filled out from reference TRBV28 and TRBJ2-2, the complete variable domain reads DVKVTQSSRYLVKRTGEKVFLECVQDMDHENMFWYRQDPGLGLRLIYFSYDVKMKEKGDIPEGYSVSREKKERFSLILESASTNQTSMYLCASRPTGINTGELFFGEGSRLTVL.

The rearrangement links TRBV4-1 to TRBJ1-1; possible D gene TRBD1, 5 bases. Germline assignment: CDR1 MGHRA and CDR2 YSYEKL. The V end was cut by 5 bases, the J end by 0 bases, with 10 bases between. The CDR3 length is 14 residues. CDR3 DNA: TGCGCCAGCAGCATACAGGACATGAACACTGAAGCTTTCTTT. It specifies CASSIQDMNTEAFF.